This T cell receptor beta chain emerged from a study of shared clonotypes between healthy human individuals. Here immunoSEQ multiplex PCR was the method, and the copy in TCRdb shows in-frame clones only, minus some. The sample lists about 690,000 clones; roughly 91% were seen once. Per germline, CDR1 MNHEY and CDR2 SMNVEV (reference sequence). This CDR3 has 15 amino acids. Trimming removed 3 bases from V and 0 bases from J; junction bases left unmatched: 1. The receptor comes from a young man in good health. Some clones in this sample may be carry-over from other donors' samples. This chain connects TRBV27 to TRBJ2-1, with 8 bases aligning to TRBD2. Sequenced input: memory CD8+ T cells from PBMCs. Subset of the sample: CD45RO+ cells pooled with CCR7-negative TemRA cells. DNA of the CDR3: TGTGCCAGCAGTTTGACTAGCGACTCCTACAATGAGCAGTTCTTC. Protein sequence: CASSLTSDSYNEQFF.